Presented here are 22 T cell receptor beta chains from one specimen sequenced in a study of radiotherapy plus CTLA-4 blockade in lung cancer. The assay was immunoSEQ multiplex PCR, and TCRdb's table has in-frame clones only and misses some. The repertoire holds tens of thousands of clones, with less than 80% as singletons. Source: peripheral blood, taken from a patient treated with radiotherapy plus ipilimumab. All receptors come from a human donor with non-small cell lung cancer who had stable disease on radiotherapy plus ipilimumab.

This sequence joins TRBV19 and TRBJ1-6, with 9 bases lining up with TRBD1. The CDR3 spans 15 residues. Germline V gives CDR1 LNHDA, CDR2 SQIVND (reference sequence). Trimming at V came to 6 bases and at J to 7 bases, leaving 7 bases not matched to a gene. CDR3: CASRLRTGDNSPLHF. CDR3 nucleotides: TGTGCCAGTAGGCTCCGGACAGGGGACAATTCACCCCTCCACTTT.

This chain uses TRBV6-1 with TRBJ1-2; perhaps TRBD1 as D (5 bases). Germline V gene data show CDR1 as MNHNS and CDR2 as SASEGT. This CDR3 region has 12 residues. V lost 4 bases and J lost 7, with 10 bases in between. The CDR3 sequence: CASSVGRGGYTF. CDR3 bases: TGTGCCAGCAGTGTAGGTAGGGGTGGCTACACCTTC.

This clone was counted between two and nine times. The chain combines TRBV10-3 with TRBJ1-4; the D is unclear. V was shortened by 2 bases and J by 8 bases, with 12 bases between the two germline ends. The CDR3 has 14 residues. The germline gives CDR1 ENHRY, CDR2 SYGVKD. The CDR3 DNA reads as TGTGCCATCAGTGAGGGTCGTAGTGGGGAAAAACTGTTTTTT. Translation: CAISEGRSGEKLFF.

The sample holds a few counts of this clone. This chain uses TRBV4-3 with TRBJ1-4; D call uncertain. Germline V CDR1 and CDR2: LGHNA, YSLEER. The CDR3 has 15 residues. The ends were cut back, 4 bases at V and 7 bases at J, with 16 bases in the middle. For the CDR3, the DNA is TGCGCCAGCAGCCCCACAACCCAACGGTTTGAAAAACTGTTTTTT. Translation gives CASSPTTQRFEKLFF.

This clone was seen a handful of times. V usage is TRBV10-1 and J usage is TRBJ1-2; D is ambiguous. Per the germline V gene, CDR1 is WNHNN and CDR2 is SYGVQD (reference sequence). The CDR3 spans 13 residues. V was cut by 4 bases and J by 2 bases, with 8 bases left in between. CDR3 sequence reads: CASSASQNYGYTF. CDR3 nucleotides: TGCGCCAGCAGTGCATCACAGAACTATGGCTACACCTTC.

The V gene is TRBV19, the J gene TRBJ1-2; no definite D call. The CDR3 covers 13 residues. Trimming shortened V by 2 bases and J by 7 bases, and 11 bases separated the two germline ends. Germline CDR1 and CDR2: LNHDA and SQIVND (reference sequence). The CDR3 is CASSIRGSPGYTF. CDR3 in DNA: TGTGCCAGTAGTATAAGAGGGTCCCCTGGCTACACCTTC.

The rearrangement uses TRBV7-8 and TRBJ2-2; D may be TRBD1 (6 bases). The V gene's germline CDR1 is SGHVS and CDR2 FQNEAQ. V gave up 5 bases and J gave up 6 bases, with 34 bases separating them. CDR3 length: 21 amino acids. CDR3 in amino acids: CASSQGQLRVTTAVVSGELFF. In DNA, the CDR3 is TGTGCCAGCAGCCAAGGACAGTTGCGAGTGACCACTGCGGTTGTGTCCGGGGAGCTGTTTTTT.

V is TRBV2 and J is TRBJ1-1; perhaps TRBD1 as D (5 bases). Trimming shortened V by 1 base and J by 10 bases, and 19 bases separated the two germline ends. Germline values: CDR1 SNHLY, CDR2 FYNNEI. The CDR3 has 15 amino acids. DNA of the CDR3: TGTGCCAGCAGTGAAGGTACCCAAGGGGTTTCGGGAGCTTTCTTT. This encodes CASSEGTQGVSGAFF.

The V call is TRBV4-1, the J call TRBJ2-3; tentative D call: TRBD1 (5 bases). The length of the CDR3 is 19 residues. Trimming left V 3 bases short and J 1 base short, with 23 bases between. Germline values: CDR1 MGHRA, CDR2 YSYEKL. This chain's CDR3 is CASSHRPLAQGMGTDTQYF. CDR3 DNA sequence: TGCGCCAGCAGCCATCGTCCCCTCGCGCAGGGTATGGGCACAGATACGCAGTATTTT.

This chain joins TRBV6-5 and TRBJ1-4; no definite D call. Trimming took 7 bases from V and 7 from J, leaving 19 bases between them. CDR3 size: 15 residues. Per germline, CDR1 MNHEY and CDR2 SVGAGI. The CDR3 here is CASKRSTTDFEKLFF. The CDR3 DNA follows: TGTGCCAGCAAACGTAGTACCACGGACTTTGAAAAACTGTTTTTT.

This chain uses TRBV6-6 with TRBJ1-3, with TRBD1 identical over 9 bases. The V segment lost 2 bases and the J segment 4 bases; nucleotides outside the gene matches: 6. CDR1 is MNHNY, CDR2 SVGAGI, per germline (reference sequence). The CDR3 spans 16 residues. Written as DNA, the CDR3 is TGTGCCAGCAGTTACGAGACAGGGGGAAGAGGAAACACCATATATTTT. Protein product: CASSYETGGRGNTIYF.

The V call is TRBV5-1, the J call TRBJ2-2; TRBD2 agrees at 7 bases. V gave up 3 bases and J gave up 1 base; unmatched junction bases: 6. Germline V gene lookup returns CDR1 SGHRS and CDR2 YFSETQ. The CDR3 is made up of 16 amino acids. The CDR3 protein is CASSSERGMNTGELFF. The CDR3 bases are TGCGCCAGCAGCTCAGAGCGGGGAATGAACACCGGGGAGCTGTTTTTT. Complete variable domain (other parts from reference TRBV5-1 and TRBJ2-2): KAGVTQTPRYLIKTRGQQVTLSCSPISGHRSVSWYQQTPGQGLQFLFEYFSETQRNKGNFPGRFSGRQFSNSRSEMNVSTLELGDSALYLCASSSERGMNTGELFFGEGSRLTVL.

This sequence joins TRBV19 and TRBJ2-3; possible D gene TRBD1, 5 bases. This CDR3 is built from 13 residues. The germline V gene has CDR1 LNHDA and CDR2 SQIVND (reference sequence). The V end lost 7 bases, the J end lost 3 bases, and 11 bases lay between the germline ends. CDR3 nucleotides: TGTGCCAGTACCAGGGCCGGGACAGATACGCAGTATTTT. Its protein product is CASTRAGTDTQYF.

The V and J genes are TRBV19 and TRBJ1-1; D is unresolved. V was clipped by 9 bases and J by 0 bases, with 17 bases between them. The CDR3 sequence is 15 residues long. The germline CDR1 and CDR2 sequences are LNHDA and SQIVND (reference sequence). DNA of the CDR3: TGTGCCAGCCAATCCCGGGAGAGGCTGAACACTGAAGCTTTCTTT. Encoded protein: CASQSRERLNTEAFF.

The V gene is TRBV11-2, the J gene TRBJ1-3, with a possible D match to TRBD1 (5 bases). This CDR3 region has 15 residues. V was pared by 0 bases and J by 5 bases, with 11 bases between. Germline CDR1 reads SGHAT; CDR2 reads FQNNGV. CDR3 protein: CASSLDRESRNTIYF. The DNA for the CDR3 is TGTGCCAGCAGCTTAGACAGGGAGAGTCGAAACACCATATATTTT.

The rearrangement joins TRBV18 to TRBJ2-5; perhaps TRBD1 as D (6 bases). Trimming stripped 11 bases from V and 1 base from J, with 14 bases between. There are 13 residues in the CDR3. Looked up from germline, CDR1 is KGHSH and CDR2 is LQKENI. CDR3 region: CAGTGYRQETQYF. The CDR3 bases are TGTGCCGGAACAGGGTATCGCCAAGAGACCCAGTACTTC.

The rearrangement joins TRBV6-5 to TRBJ1-4; possible D gene TRBD1, 5 bases. The V and J ends lost 4 bases and 6 bases respectively, with 15 bases between them. The germline CDR1 and CDR2 sequences are MNHEY and SVGAGI. The CDR3 runs 15 residues. CDR3 sequence: CASSSIGKGDEKLFF. For the CDR3, the DNA is TGTGCCAGCAGTTCGATCGGGAAAGGGGATGAAAAACTGTTTTTT.

The V call is TRBV11-2, the J call TRBJ2-5; D gene ambiguous. The CDR3 length is 15 residues. The V end was cut by 2 bases, the J end by 5 bases, with 15 bases between. Germline V lookup: CDR1 SGHAT, CDR2 FQNNGV. This chain's CDR3 is CASSLNGIRLETQYF. DNA for the CDR3: TGTGCCAGCAGCTTAAATGGGATAAGGTTGGAGACCCAGTACTTC.

This clone was picked up one time. The chain couples TRBV19 to TRBJ1-5; a weak D match, TRBD1 (5 bases). From germline, CDR1 is LNHDA and CDR2 SQIVND (reference sequence). This CDR3 comprises 16 residues. The V end lost 5 bases, the J end lost 1 base, and 15 bases lay between the germline ends. The CDR3, as DNA: TGTGCCAGTAGTCGGCCCGGCGGGGGAAGCAATCAGCCCCAGCATTTT. Translation: CASSRPGGGSNQPQHF.

The chain employs TRBV28 and TRBJ2-3; TRBD2 aligns across 11 bases. The CDR3 length is 16 residues. Losses at the gene ends were 5 bases for V and 6 bases for J; bases not matched to a gene: 10. Germline V gene data show CDR1 as MDHEN and CDR2 as SYDVKM. CDR3: CASSPQIAGGLDTQYF. The CDR3 DNA follows: TGTGCCAGCAGTCCCCAAATAGCGGGGGGGCTGGATACGCAGTATTTT.

This clone was observed a handful of times. The chain combines TRBV6-5 with TRBJ2-7; tentatively, D is TRBD2 (6 bases). The germline gives CDR1 MNHEY, CDR2 SVGAGI. The CDR3 consists of 14 residues. Trimming took off 7 bases at V and 4 bases at J, with 17 bases between the two ends. CDR3 sequence reads: CASTDLGRSYEQYF. CDR3 nucleotide sequence: TGTGCCAGCACCGACCTAGGGAGGAGTTACGAGCAGTACTTC.

This clone was counted a single time. CDR3 nucleotide sequence: TGTGCCAGCAGAAAAGACAGGGGGCGCCTCACCGGGGAGCTGTTTTTT. It yields the protein CASRKDRGRLTGELFF. The chain joins TRBV28 to TRBJ2-2, with TRBD1 matching 10 bases. Germline V lookup: CDR1 MDHEN, CDR2 SYDVKM. This CDR3 has 16 residues. The V gene end was trimmed by 6 bases and the J gene end by 4 bases; junction bases not matched to a gene: 8.